This T cell receptor beta chain came from a study of blood T cell repertoires in COVID-19 (dated by TCRdb to 2020 to 2022). For the wider study: Samples covering the acute and convalescent phases of COVID-19 were provided by collaborators in the United States, Italy and Spain. The prospective study material was composed of cDNA or gDNA derived from T cells, B-cell-depleted T cells, or PBMCs. The dataset comprised deeply sampled blood TCRbeta repertoires from subjects exposed to, actively infected with, or recovered from COVID-19. A freely available public database, intended as a resource for researchers studying the immune response to SARS-CoV-2, is where the repertoires were released. The samples were drawn from the first 160 participants of the ongoing ImmuneRACE study and from over 950 subjects provided by 6 global collaborators. The sample metadata nearly always contained a de-identified subject ID, COVID-19 status, age in years and sex. Where available, HLA class I and class II types were obtained from metadata supplied by the sample provider rather than from assay-based typing.

The immunoSEQ Assay, a bias-controlled multiplex PCR, was used to amplify TCRbeta CDR3 regions from genomic DNA. As for the authors' bioinformatics: Within the assay, amplification of reference gene primers was used to estimate how many nucleated cells each sample contained. To quantify the absolute abundance of each unique TCRbeta CDR3 rearrangement, sequence reads were collapsed and filtered. For each sample, productive Simpson clonality was calculated as the square root of Simpson's diversity index over productive rearrangements. The source is immuneACCESS, and TCRdb retained only in-frame sequences with V and J called. Part of the clones is not carried over; for the studies checked, unresolved V genes explain less than half of this, and the remainder is unexplained. The V and J calls and the clone size are those of that table, but D and trimming were determined from the DNA. The sample profile shows about 80,000 clones; roughly 89% of them were found once. 1.9% of the sample is held by the ten biggest clonotypes.

Study-wide conclusions, independent of this receptor: The amount of clinical and demographic metadata varied by source and participant and was provided uncurated.

As for this clone: Its cognate antigen has yet to be identified. No base-level quality is on record; no much larger clone is a single base apart.

The collaborating institutions used their own protocols to collect whole blood in K2EDTA tubes. Collaborator samples were shipped for TCRbeta analysis as frozen whole blood, isolated PBMCs, or DNA extracted from either sample type. Sequenced sample: peripheral blood. This receptor was taken from a woman in her forties or fifties in a cohort sampled during active COVID-19.

The CDR3 amino acid sequence is: CASTRQSNTGELFF. The DNA is TGCGCCAGCACTAGACAGTCGAACACCGGGGAGCTGTTTTTT. The chain is encoded by TRBV5-1 joined to TRBJ2-2; the D gene is perhaps TRBD1, from 5 matching bases. The CDR1 and CDR2 encoded by the germline V gene are SGHRS and YFSETQ. From the cysteine through the phenylalanine, the CDR3 covers 14 amino acids. Just the 42-base CDR3 DNA is kept, in frame starting at base 1. The junction shows trimming of 6 bases on V and 0 bases on J, plus 9 bases between the germline ends.